The sample holds a few counts of the clone carrying this T cell receptor (beta chain). Its antigen is as yet unknown. This CDR3 comprises 13 residues. Germline loops: CDR1 SGHRS, CDR2 YFSETQ. With 5 bases removed from V and 7 bases from J, the gap between germline ends came to 15 bases. TCRdb independently ran MiXCR on the 5' RACE reads; one entry per CDR3 protein. The sample has about 54,000 distinct CDR3 sequences, 17% seen once; the top ten hold 2% to 2.5%. Study-level findings and limits: In terms of TCR gene usage, tumor memory CD4+ T cells clustered together with blood and lymph node memory CD4+ cells, as well as with lymph node naive CD4+ cells. Tumor Treg TCRs overlapped most with tumor naive CD4+ cells.

J is TRBJ2-5 and V is TRBV5-1; D is perhaps TRBD2 (5 bases). Sequenced sample: naive CD4+ T cells sorted from blood. Subset meaning: naive CD4+ T cells, CD4+CD45RA+CD25-. The origin of this receptor is a female donor with breast cancer. The CDR3 DNA reads as TGCGCCAGCAGACTAAACTCAGGAGGGACCCAGTACTTC. It is translated as CASRLNSGGTQYF.